The T cell receptor (beta chain) described here comes from a study of blood T cell repertoires in COVID-19 (TCRdb year 2020). About the full investigation: Samples covering the acute and convalescent phases of COVID-19 were provided by collaborators in the United States, Italy and Spain. Nearly every sample came with metadata listing a de-identified subject ID, COVID-19 status, age in years and sex. The dataset comprised deeply sampled blood TCRbeta repertoires from subjects exposed to, actively infected with, or recovered from COVID-19. Where HLA class I and class II types were available, the types were taken from metadata supplied by the sample provider, not from assay-based typing. The repertoires were made available in a free public database intended to serve as a resource for research on the immune response to SARS-CoV-2. The material from the prospective study consisted of cDNA or gDNA derived from T cells, B-cell-depleted T cells, or PBMCs. Samples were obtained from the ongoing ImmuneRACE study (first 160 participants) and from 1,000 to 1,500 subjects provided by 6 global collaborators.

CDR1 and CDR2, per the germline V gene (reference sequence), are GTSNPN and SVGIG. Unmatched junction bases come to 2, with V trimmed by 1 base and J by 4 bases. The CDR3 starts with the cysteine, ends with the phenylalanine, and has 14 residues. Just the 42-base CDR3 DNA is kept, in frame starting at base 1. The research as a whole found: The amount of clinical and demographic metadata varied by source and participant and was provided uncurated.

TCRbeta CDR3 regions were amplified from genomic DNA by means of the immunoSEQ Assay, a bias-controlled multiplex PCR. On the study's bioinformatics: The number of nucleated cells in each sample was estimated by amplification of reference gene primers within the assay. To quantify the absolute abundance of each unique TCRbeta CDR3 rearrangement, sequence reads were collapsed and filtered. For each sample, productive Simpson clonality was calculated by taking the square root of Simpson's diversity index across productive rearrangements. TCRdb took over this immuneACCESS table, retaining in-frame rearrangements with V and J assigned. Such tables are incomplete; in checked studies, under half of the missing clones stem from an unresolved V gene, and the remainder is unexplained. That table supplies the V and J calls and clone size; D and trimming were determined from the DNA. The sample table contains around 220,000 clones; only one count was recorded for roughly 80% of them. The ten largest make up under 11% of the sample.

With respect to this clone: Its binding antigen is unknown. Within one base of it there is no much larger clone, and no base qualities were kept.

Each collaborating institution followed its own protocols to collect whole blood in K2EDTA tubes. For TCRbeta analysis, collaborator samples were shipped as frozen whole blood, as isolated PBMCs, or as DNA extracted from either sample type. The chain joins TRBV30 to TRBJ2-2, with 8 bases in between that match TRBD1. The sequenced sample consisted of peripheral blood. The TCR comes from a woman of 80 years or more with acute or convalescent COVID-19. The DNA reads as follows: TGTGCCTGGAGTGGGACAGGGCTCACCGGGGAGCTGTTTTTT. It translates to CAWSGTGLTGELFF. Extended through the reference TRBV30 and TRBJ2-2 proteins, this CDR3 yields the full variable domain: SQTIHQWPATLVQPVGSPLSLECTVEGTSNPNLYWYRQAAGRGLQLLFYSVGIGQISSEVPQNLSASRPQDRQFILSSKKLLLSDSGFYLCAWSGTGLTGELFFGEGSRLTVL.